The source of this T cell receptor beta chain is a study of cytomegalovirus exposure and HLA in healthy donors. Study observations and caveats: Association of a missense DCLRE1C variant with TCR beta V- and J-gene trimming was reported in a later analysis. Later work found that TCR association rates differed between HLA loci; DRB1 had the most and HLA-C the fewest.

Use of 60 Vbeta and 13 Jbeta primers characterized the PCR. TCRdb's copy holds only in-frame clones and misses some; the assay was immunoSEQ multiplex PCR. The sample carries under 130,000 clones, 60% to 85% recorded once. On this clone: Its antigen is unidentified.

The sample taken for sequencing was PBMCs. This receptor was identified in a male donor in good health and CMV-seronegative.

The CDR3, as DNA: TGTGCCTGCGCGGGGGGGCGGGAAAAACTGTTTTTT. This sequence encodes CACAGGREKLFF. The chain recombines TRBV30 with TRBJ1-4; D may be TRBD1 (6 bases). Germline lookup yields CDR1 GTSNPN and CDR2 SVGIG (reference sequence). The CDR3 extends over 12 amino acids. V was cut by 6 bases and J by 8 bases, with 13 bases left in between.